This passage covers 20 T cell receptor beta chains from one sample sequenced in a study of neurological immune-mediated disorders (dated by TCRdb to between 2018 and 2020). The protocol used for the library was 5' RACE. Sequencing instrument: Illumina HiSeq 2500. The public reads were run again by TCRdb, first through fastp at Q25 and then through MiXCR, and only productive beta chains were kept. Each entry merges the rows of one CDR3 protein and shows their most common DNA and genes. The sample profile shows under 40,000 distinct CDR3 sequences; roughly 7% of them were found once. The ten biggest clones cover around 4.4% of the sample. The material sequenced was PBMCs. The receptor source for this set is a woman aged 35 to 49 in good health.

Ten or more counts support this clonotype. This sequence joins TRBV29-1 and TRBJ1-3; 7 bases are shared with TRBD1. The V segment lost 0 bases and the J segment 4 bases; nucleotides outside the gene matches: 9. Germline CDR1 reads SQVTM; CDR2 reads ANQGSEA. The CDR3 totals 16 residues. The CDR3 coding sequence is TGCAGCGTTGAAGATCAAGAGACAGGGCCCGGAAACACCATATATTTT. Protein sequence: CSVEDQETGPGNTIYF. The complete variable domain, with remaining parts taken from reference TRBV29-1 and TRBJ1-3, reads SAVISQKPSRDICQRGTSLTIQCQVDSQVTMMFWYRQQPGQSLTLIATANQGSEATYESGFVIDKFPISRPNLTFSTLTVSNMSPEDSSIYLCSVEDQETGPGNTIYFGEGSWLTVV.

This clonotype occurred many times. The CDR3 reads CASSLGAGTYNEQFF. For the CDR3, the DNA is TGCGCCAGCAGCTTGGGAGCGGGGACCTACAATGAGCAGTTCTTC. The chain uses TRBV5-1 and TRBJ2-1, with 7 bases lining up with TRBD2. This CDR3 comprises 15 residues. Looked up from germline, CDR1 is SGHRS and CDR2 is YFSETQ. The trim removed 0 bases at V and 2 bases at J, leaving 2 bases unmatched.

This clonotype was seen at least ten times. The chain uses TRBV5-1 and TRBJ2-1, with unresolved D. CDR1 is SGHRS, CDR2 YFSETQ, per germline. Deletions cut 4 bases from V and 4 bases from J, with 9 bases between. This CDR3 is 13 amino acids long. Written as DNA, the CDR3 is TGCGCCAGCAGCCCTCTCGATTACAATGAGCAGTTCTTC. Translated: CASSPLDYNEQFF.

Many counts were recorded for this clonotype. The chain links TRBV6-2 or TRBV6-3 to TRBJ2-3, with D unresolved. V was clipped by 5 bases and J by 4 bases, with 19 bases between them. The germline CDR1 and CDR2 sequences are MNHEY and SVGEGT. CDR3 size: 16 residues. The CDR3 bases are TGTGCCAGCAGTATGGGTGCTGCAATAAAACCAGATACGCAGTATTTT. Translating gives CASSMGAAIKPDTQYF.

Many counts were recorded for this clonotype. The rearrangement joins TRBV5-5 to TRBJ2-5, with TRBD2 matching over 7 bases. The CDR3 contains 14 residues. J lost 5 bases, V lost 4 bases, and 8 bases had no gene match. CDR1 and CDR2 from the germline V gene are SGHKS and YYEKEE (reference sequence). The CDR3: CASSSGATAETQYF. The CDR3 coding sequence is TGTGCCAGCAGCAGCGGGGCCACAGCTGAGACCCAGTACTTC.

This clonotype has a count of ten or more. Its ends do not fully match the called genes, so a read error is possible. This CDR3 is CASSLVEGGSPTGELFF. The CDR3 region has the DNA TGTGCTAGCAGCTTAGTTGAAGGAGGGTCCCCCACCGGGGAGCTGTTTTTT. This chain connects TRBV7-7 to TRBJ2-2, with D perhaps matching TRBD2 (6 bases). The CDR3 runs 17 residues. Per germline, CDR1 SSHAT and CDR2 FNYEAQ (reference sequence). The variable domain in full, completed from reference TRBV7-7 and TRBJ2-2, reads GAGVSQSPRYKVTKRGQDVTLRCDPISSHATLYWYQQALGQGPEFLTYFNYEAQPDKSGLPSDRFSAERPEGSISTLTIQRTEQRDSAMYRCASSLVEGGSPTGELFFGEGSRLTVL.

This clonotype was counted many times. The CDR3 sequence: CASSPRGGGGYTF. Here the CDR3 DNA reads TGTGCCAGCAGCCCGAGGGGGGGCGGAGGCTACACCTTC. This rearrangement joins TRBV9 to TRBJ1-2, with D possibly being TRBD1 (6 bases). The CDR3 sequence is 13 residues long. The germline V gene has CDR1 SGDLS and CDR2 YYNGEE. Trimming left V 4 bases short and J 8 bases short, with 15 bases between.

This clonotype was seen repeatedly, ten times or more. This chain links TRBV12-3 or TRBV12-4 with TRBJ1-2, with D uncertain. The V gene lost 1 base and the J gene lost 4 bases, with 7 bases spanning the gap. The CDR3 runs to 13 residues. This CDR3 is CASSLGPAYGYTF. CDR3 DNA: TGTGCCAGCAGTTTAGGGCCAGCCTATGGCTACACCTTC.

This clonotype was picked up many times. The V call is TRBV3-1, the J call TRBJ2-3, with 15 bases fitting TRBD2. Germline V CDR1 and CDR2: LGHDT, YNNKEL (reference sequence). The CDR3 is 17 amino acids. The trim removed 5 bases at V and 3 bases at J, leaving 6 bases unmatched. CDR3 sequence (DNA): TGTGCCAGCAGCACCCGGACTAGCGGGAGGGCGACAGATACGCAGTATTTT. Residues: CASSTRTSGRATDTQYF.

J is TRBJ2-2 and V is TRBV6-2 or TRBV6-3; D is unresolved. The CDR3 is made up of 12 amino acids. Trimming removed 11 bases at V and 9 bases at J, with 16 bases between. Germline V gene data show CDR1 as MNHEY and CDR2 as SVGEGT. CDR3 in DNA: TGTGCCCGCCGTTACCCAGCCAGGGAGCTGTTTTTT. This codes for CARRYPARELFF.

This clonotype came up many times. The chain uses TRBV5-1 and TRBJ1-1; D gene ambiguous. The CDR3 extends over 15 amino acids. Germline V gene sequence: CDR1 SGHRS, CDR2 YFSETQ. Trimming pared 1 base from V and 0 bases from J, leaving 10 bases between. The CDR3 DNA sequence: TGCGCCAGCAGCTTGATGGCAGATATGAACACTGAAGCTTTCTTT. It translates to CASSLMADMNTEAFF.

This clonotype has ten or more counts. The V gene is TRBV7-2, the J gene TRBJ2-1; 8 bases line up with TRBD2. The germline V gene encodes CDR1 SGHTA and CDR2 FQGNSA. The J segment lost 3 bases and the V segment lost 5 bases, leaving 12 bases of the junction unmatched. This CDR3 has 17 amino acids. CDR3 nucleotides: TGTGCCAGCAGCCGCGCCGACCCGACTAGCGTCTACAATGAGCAGTTCTTC. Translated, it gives CASSRADPTSVYNEQFF.

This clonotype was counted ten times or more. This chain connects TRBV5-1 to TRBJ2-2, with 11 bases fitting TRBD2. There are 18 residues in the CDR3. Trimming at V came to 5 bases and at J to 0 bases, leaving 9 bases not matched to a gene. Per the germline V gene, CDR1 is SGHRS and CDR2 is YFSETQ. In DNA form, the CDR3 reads TGCGCCAGCAGGGACCCGGGACTAGCGGCGGCGAACACCGGGGAGCTGTTTTTT. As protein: CASRDPGLAAANTGELFF.

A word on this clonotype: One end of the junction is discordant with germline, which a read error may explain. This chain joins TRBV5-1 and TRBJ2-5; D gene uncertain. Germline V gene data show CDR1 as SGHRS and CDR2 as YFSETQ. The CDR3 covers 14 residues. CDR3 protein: CANSLATPRETQYF. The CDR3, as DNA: TGCGCCAACAGCTTGGCCACGCCTCGGGAGACCCAGTACTTC.

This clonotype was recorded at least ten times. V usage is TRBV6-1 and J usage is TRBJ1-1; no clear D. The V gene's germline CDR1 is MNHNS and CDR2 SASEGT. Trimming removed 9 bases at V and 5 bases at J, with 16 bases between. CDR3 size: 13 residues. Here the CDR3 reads CASHSREGTEAFF. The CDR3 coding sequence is TGTGCCAGTCATTCTAGGGAGGGAACTGAAGCTTTCTTT.

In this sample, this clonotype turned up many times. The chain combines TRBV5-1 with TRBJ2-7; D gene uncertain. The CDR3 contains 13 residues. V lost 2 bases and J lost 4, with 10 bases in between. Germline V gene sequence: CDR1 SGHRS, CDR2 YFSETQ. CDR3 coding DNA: TGCGCCAGCAGCTTAGGATCAGAGTACGAGCAGTACGTC. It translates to CASSLGSEYEQYV.

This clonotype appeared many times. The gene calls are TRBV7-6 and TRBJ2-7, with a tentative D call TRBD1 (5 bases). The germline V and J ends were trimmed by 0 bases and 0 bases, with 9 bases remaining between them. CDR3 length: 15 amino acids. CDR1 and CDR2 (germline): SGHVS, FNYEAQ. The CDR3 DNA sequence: TGTGCCAGCAGCTTAGCCCCAGGGAACTCCTACGAGCAGTACGTC. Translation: CASSLAPGNSYEQYV.

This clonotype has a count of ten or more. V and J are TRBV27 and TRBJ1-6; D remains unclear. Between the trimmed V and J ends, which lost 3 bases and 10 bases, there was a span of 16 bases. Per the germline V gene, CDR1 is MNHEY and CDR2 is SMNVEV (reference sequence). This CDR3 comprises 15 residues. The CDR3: CASSFKGDSKSPLHF. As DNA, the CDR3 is TGTGCCAGCAGTTTTAAAGGAGACTCGAAATCACCCCTCCACTTT.

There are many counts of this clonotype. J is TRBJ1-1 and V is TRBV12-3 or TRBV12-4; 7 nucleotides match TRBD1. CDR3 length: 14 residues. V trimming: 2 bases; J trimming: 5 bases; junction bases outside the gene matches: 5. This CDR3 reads CASSLKGAETEAFF. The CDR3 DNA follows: TGTGCCAGCAGTTTAAAGGGGGCGGAAACTGAAGCTTTCTTT.

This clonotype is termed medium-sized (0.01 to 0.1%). In DNA form, the CDR3 reads TGTGCCAGCAGTTCGCGGACTAGCGGCTTCTCCTACGAGCAGTACTTC. The encoded protein is CASSSRTSGFSYEQYF. The chain combines TRBV5-5 with TRBJ2-7, with TRBD2 matching 10 bases. The CDR3 runs 16 residues. Trimming removed 5 bases from V and 0 bases from J; junction bases left unmatched: 8. The germline gives CDR1 SGHKS, CDR2 YYEKEE (reference sequence).